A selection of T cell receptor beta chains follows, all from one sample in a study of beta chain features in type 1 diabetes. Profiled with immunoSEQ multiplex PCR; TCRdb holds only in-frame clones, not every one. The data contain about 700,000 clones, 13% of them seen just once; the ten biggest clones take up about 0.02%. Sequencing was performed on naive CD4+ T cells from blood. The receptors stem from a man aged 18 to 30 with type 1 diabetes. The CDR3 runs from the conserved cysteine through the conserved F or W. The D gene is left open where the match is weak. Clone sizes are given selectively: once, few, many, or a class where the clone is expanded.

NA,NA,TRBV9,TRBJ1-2,TGTGCCAGCAGCGTAGAGGCACAGGCAGCTAACTATGGCTACACCTTC,CASSVEAQAANYGYTF
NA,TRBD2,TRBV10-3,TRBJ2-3,TGTGCCATCAGCGACTCAGGGTCCAGCGGGGGATCCACAGATACGCAGTATTTT,CAISDSGSSGGSTDTQYF
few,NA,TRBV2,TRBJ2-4,TGTGCCAGCAGTGCCGAGCAGCTAGCCAAAAACATTCAGTACTTC,CASSAEQLAKNIQYF
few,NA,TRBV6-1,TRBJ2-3,TGTGCCAGCAGTGAAGTCGGCCCCGCCGATACGCAGTATTTT,CASSEVGPADTQYF
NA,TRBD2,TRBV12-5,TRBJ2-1,TGTGCTAGTGGTTTTCCCAGCGGGGGGGCCTTTTCCTACAATGAGCAGTTCTTC,CASGFPSGGAFSYNEQFF
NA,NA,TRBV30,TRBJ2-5,TGTGCCTGGAGTCCGCAAGAGACCCAGTACTTC,CAWSPQETQYF
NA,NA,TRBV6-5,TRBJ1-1,TGTGCCAGTCGCGAGTTGAGGGGAGTGAACACTGAAGCTTTCTTT,CASRELRGVNTEAFF
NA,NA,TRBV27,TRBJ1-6,TGTGCCAGGACCTGGAATTCACCCCTCCACTTT,CARTWNSPLHF
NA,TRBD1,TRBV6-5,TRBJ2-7,TGTGCCAGCAGCCGGGACAGAATCTCCTACGAGCAGTACTTC,CASSRDRISYEQYF
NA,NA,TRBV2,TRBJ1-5,TGTGCCAGCAGGGAGGACAGTGAACAGCCCCAGCATTTT,CASREDSEQPQHF
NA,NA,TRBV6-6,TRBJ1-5,TGTGCCAGCAGTTATCAGCCCCAGCATTTT,CASSYQPQHF
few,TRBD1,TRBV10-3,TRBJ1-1,TGTGCCATCAGTGATGACAGGGTCACTGAAGCTTTCTTT,CAISDDRVTEAFF
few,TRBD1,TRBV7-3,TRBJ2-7,TGTGCCAGCAGCCAGGCCGGGACAGGTTCCTACGAGCAGTACTTC,CASSQAGTGSYEQYF
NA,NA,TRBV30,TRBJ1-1,TGTGCCTGGACCCTTGCTGGGAGCACTGAAGCTTTCTTT,CAWTLAGSTEAFF
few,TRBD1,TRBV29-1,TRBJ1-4,TGCAGCGTTGCCAGGACAGGCTCTAATGAAAAACTGTTTTTT,CSVARTGSNEKLFF
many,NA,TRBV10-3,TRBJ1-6,TGTGCCATCAGTGAGTCGGACCGGAGTAATTCACCCCTCCACTTT,CAISESDRSNSPLHF
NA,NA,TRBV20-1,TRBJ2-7,TGCAGTGCTAGTTTATACGAGCAGTACTTC,CSASLYEQYF
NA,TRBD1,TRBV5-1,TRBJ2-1,TGCGCCAGCAGCTTGGGACAGGGGGTCGGAGAGCAGTTCTTC,CASSLGQGVGEQFF
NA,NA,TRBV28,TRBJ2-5,TGTGCCAGCCGGGCCCTGGCGGAGACCCAGTACTTC,CASRALAETQYF
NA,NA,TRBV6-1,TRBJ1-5,TGTGCCAGCAGTGAAGTAGCAGAGCAGCCCCAGCATTTT,CASSEVAEQPQHF
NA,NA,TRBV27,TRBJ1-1,TGTGCCAGCAGCGCCCTGACAGGTATGAACACTGAAGCTTTCTTT,CASSALTGMNTEAFF
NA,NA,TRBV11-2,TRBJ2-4,TGTGCCAGCAGCGAAGGCCAAGGGCAGGCCGTTTGGGACATTCAGTACTTC,CASSEGQGQAVWDIQYF
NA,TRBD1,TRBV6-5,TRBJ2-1,TGTGCCAGCAGTCGGACAGGAGACTCCTACAATGAGCAGTTCTTC,CASSRTGDSYNEQFF